This TCR beta chain was identified during a study of blood T cell repertoires in COVID-19. Germline CDR1 and CDR2: MDHEN and SYDVKM. Trimming removed 6 bases from V and 2 bases from J, with 13 bases in between. The CDR3 is 14 amino acids. This table comes from immunoSEQ multiplex PCR, and its TCRdb copy is limited to in-frame clones, with some not included. The sample lists approximately 250,000 clones, 75% to 85% seen once, with 6.5% to 9% in the top ten. The sequence was collected from a woman aged 50 to 60 with acute or convalescent COVID-19. The rearrangement links TRBV28 to TRBJ1-2, with D perhaps TRBD1 (6 bases). Sequencing was performed on peripheral blood. CDR3 loop: CASSLDSSNYGYTF. The CDR3, as DNA: TGTGCCAGCAGCTTGGACAGTTCGAACTATGGCTACACCTTC.